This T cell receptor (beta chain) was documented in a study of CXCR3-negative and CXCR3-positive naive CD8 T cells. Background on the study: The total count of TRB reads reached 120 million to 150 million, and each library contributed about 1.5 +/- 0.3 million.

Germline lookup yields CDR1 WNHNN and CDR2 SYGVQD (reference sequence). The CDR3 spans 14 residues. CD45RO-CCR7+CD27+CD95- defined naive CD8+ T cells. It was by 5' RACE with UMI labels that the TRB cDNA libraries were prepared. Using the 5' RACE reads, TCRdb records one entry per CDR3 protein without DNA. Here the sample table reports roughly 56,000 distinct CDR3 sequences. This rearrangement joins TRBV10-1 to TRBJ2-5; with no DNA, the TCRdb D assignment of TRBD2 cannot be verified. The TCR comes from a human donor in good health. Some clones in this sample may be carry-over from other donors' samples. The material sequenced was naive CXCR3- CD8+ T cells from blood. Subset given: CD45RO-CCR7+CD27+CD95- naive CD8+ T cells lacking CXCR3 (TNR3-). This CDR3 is CASIIAADEETQYF.